The entry below describes one TCR beta chain. This sample is part of a study of T-cell memory formation after mild COVID-19. There are 16 residues in the CDR3. The germline V gene has CDR1 SGHDN and CDR2 FVKESK. Trimming shortened V by 3 bases and J by 7 bases, and 22 bases separated the two germline ends. Using its own MiXCR run on the 5' RACE reads, TCRdb lists one record per CDR3 protein. The data contain about 390,000 distinct CDR3 sequences, 15% to 20% of them singletons. This TCR came from a man younger than 35 who had mild COVID-19 (a few samples of this study predate the infection). Cell type and time point are not known. The sequenced sample consisted of PBMCs or a T cell subset sorted from them (not recorded which). The V gene is TRBV14, the J gene TRBJ2-7; tentatively, D is TRBD2 (5 bases). CDR3 DNA sequence: TGTGCCAGCAGCCAGGCGCTCGTCGGCACCGGGAAAGAGCAGTACTTC. This sequence encodes CASSQALVGTGKEQYF.